The present entry profiles one T cell receptor (beta chain) with its context. The source of the sample is a study of blood T cell repertoires in COVID-19. Method: immunoSEQ multiplex PCR; TCRdb's copy keeps in-frame clones and lacks some. The repertoire includes 50,000 to 65,000 clones, about 86% of them detected once, and roughly 6% sits in the top ten. Sequencing was performed on peripheral blood. This clonotype originated in a human donor in a cohort sampled during active COVID-19.

CDR3 amino acids: CASSFGRHGDEKLFF. The CDR3 coding sequence is TGTGCCAGCAGTTTTGGGAGACACGGAGATGAAAAACTGTTTTTT. The gene calls are TRBV27 and TRBJ1-4; D gene unclear. The CDR3 contains 15 residues. The V end was cut by 3 bases, the J end by 6 bases, with 14 bases between. The germline CDR1 and CDR2 sequences are MNHEY and SMNVEV (reference sequence).